A selection of T cell receptor beta chains follows, all from one sample in a study. TCRdb re-analysed the RT-PCR reads in MiXCR, keeping a single row per CDR3 protein. The profile shows about 680,000 distinct CDR3 sequences, 12% to 15% of them singletons. The specimen sequenced was memory CD4+ T cells from blood. The receptors here all came from a female donor in good health, serving as a healthy control. Both conserved end residues are part of each CDR3. The order of the fields is V gene, CDR3 length, CDR3 protein.

v_call: TRBV24-1
cdr3_length: 16
cdr3_aa: CATSDLSGRGGTEAFF

v_call: TRBV4-2
cdr3_length: 18
cdr3_aa: CASSPPGQGAGSNQPQHF

v_call: TRBV15
cdr3_length: 15
cdr3_aa: CATSRDYRGAYGYTF

v_call: TRBV6-6
cdr3_length: 15
cdr3_aa: CASSYPGTGEETQYF

v_call: TRBV7-9
cdr3_length: 13
cdr3_aa: CASSLSGGYEQYF

v_call: TRBV5-4
cdr3_length: 14
cdr3_aa: CASSRDRSGYEQYF

v_call: TRBV24-1
cdr3_length: 13
cdr3_aa: CATQDSTNYGYTF

v_call: TRBV5-1
cdr3_length: 16
cdr3_aa: CASSKRDGGGGETQYF

v_call: TRBV6-1
cdr3_length: 14
cdr3_aa: CASSTRTSGTEAFF

v_call: TRBV20-1
cdr3_length: 14
cdr3_aa: CSAREGEAYNEQFF

v_call: TRBV20-1
cdr3_length: 17
cdr3_aa: CSAKDRRRASSTDTQYF

v_call: TRBV7-9
cdr3_length: 15
cdr3_aa: CASSLNAGQEDEQYF

v_call: TRBV20-1
cdr3_length: 13
cdr3_aa: CSATGTSNREQYF

v_call: TRBV20-1
cdr3_length: 12
cdr3_aa: CSARDSGTRRYF

v_call: TRBV27
cdr3_length: 13
cdr3_aa: CASSFTRGNTIYF

v_call: TRBV12-3/TRBV12-4
cdr3_length: 19
cdr3_aa: CASSPWVAGTLREDNEQFF

v_call: TRBV27
cdr3_length: 17
cdr3_aa: CASSPLAGGPGENEQFF

v_call: TRBV12-3/TRBV12-4
cdr3_length: 14
cdr3_aa: CASSLRGRGDTIYF

v_call: TRBV12-3/TRBV12-4
cdr3_length: 16
cdr3_aa: CASSLWGRPASEKLFF

v_call: TRBV12-3/TRBV12-4
cdr3_length: 13
cdr3_aa: CASILHGLDEQFF

v_call: TRBV18
cdr3_length: 15
cdr3_aa: CASSPLSAGGDEQFF

v_call: TRBV7-2
cdr3_length: 14
cdr3_aa: CASSRGGANTEAFF

v_call: TRBV2
cdr3_length: 12
cdr3_aa: CASNPQGVGQFF

v_call: TRBV24-1
cdr3_length: 15
cdr3_aa: CATSDRTGGNQPQHF

v_call: TRBV6-1
cdr3_length: 13
cdr3_aa: CASSETTGVEAFF

v_call: TRBV6-6
cdr3_length: 14
cdr3_aa: CASSYSGVDTKAFF

v_call: TRBV29-1
cdr3_length: 14
cdr3_aa: CSVESGPPQYEQYF

v_call: TRBV4-1
cdr3_length: 14
cdr3_aa: CASSQDGYNQPQHF

v_call: TRBV28
cdr3_length: 15
cdr3_aa: CASSPQGKRGGEAFF

v_call: TRBV7-7
cdr3_length: 14
cdr3_aa: CASTLGLAGGRQFF

v_call: TRBV20-1
cdr3_length: 13
cdr3_aa: CSARPQEGYEQYF

v_call: TRBV10-3
cdr3_length: 16
cdr3_aa: CAISERAAYSNQPQHF

v_call: TRBV5-8
cdr3_length: 13
cdr3_aa: CASSFTGSDGYTF

v_call: TRBV15
cdr3_length: 17
cdr3_aa: CATSRDTGTTSYNEQFF

v_call: TRBV4-1
cdr3_length: 13
cdr3_aa: CATRGGSNEKLFF

v_call: TRBV14
cdr3_length: 13
cdr3_aa: CASSQGSKYEAFF

v_call: TRBV7-2
cdr3_length: 15
cdr3_aa: CASSYAGTGFYEQYF

v_call: TRBV20-1
cdr3_length: 15
cdr3_aa: CSARGATGGHNEQFF

v_call: TRBV7-2
cdr3_length: 12
cdr3_aa: CASSLQRETQYF

v_call: TRBV25-1
cdr3_length: 14
cdr3_aa: CASSAVSGANVLTF

v_call: TRBV20-1
cdr3_length: 14
cdr3_aa: CSARGDIAPYGQYF

v_call: TRBV29-1
cdr3_length: 12
cdr3_aa: CSVDRREGGYTF

v_call: TRBV20-1
cdr3_length: 15
cdr3_aa: CSARPPGQVYSPLHF

v_call: TRBV3-1
cdr3_length: 15
cdr3_aa: CASSQDDPQIYGYTF

v_call: TRBV20-1
cdr3_length: 15
cdr3_aa: CSAPPARSGSVEQYF

v_call: TRBV9
cdr3_length: 14
cdr3_aa: CASSVSLVEETQYF

v_call: TRBV7-9
cdr3_length: 16
cdr3_aa: CASSAGQGESNEKLFF

v_call: TRBV20-1
cdr3_length: 14
cdr3_aa: CSARGQTGRNEAFF

v_call: TRBV20-1
cdr3_length: 14
cdr3_aa: CSGAGQLSTDTQYF

v_call: TRBV30
cdr3_length: 15
cdr3_aa: CAWSPLGGGGQPQHF

v_call: TRBV7-2
cdr3_length: 15
cdr3_aa: CASSSRAGNTDTQYF

v_call: TRBV7-8
cdr3_length: 16
cdr3_aa: CASSLAPGSNTGELFF

v_call: TRBV9
cdr3_length: 15
cdr3_aa: CASSVAPLAHNEQFF

v_call: TRBV3-1
cdr3_length: 14
cdr3_aa: CASSQGTENSPLHF

v_call: TRBV9
cdr3_length: 16
cdr3_aa: CASSAAPLGLANEQFF

v_call: TRBV29-1
cdr3_length: 13
cdr3_aa: CSADPPHQETQYF

v_call: TRBV18
cdr3_length: 14
cdr3_aa: CASSPPGQNTEAFF

v_call: TRBV5-6
cdr3_length: 14
cdr3_aa: CASSEDTRNYGYTF

v_call: TRBV6-5
cdr3_length: 13
cdr3_aa: CASSQDRLHEQYF